This T cell receptor (beta chain) was observed in a study of T cell responses to AZD1222 COVID-19 vaccine (dated by TCRdb to about 2021). For the wider study: AZD1222 recipients whose second dose came at about 4 weeks and those whose second dose came at about 12 weeks were combined into one group, since spike-specific TCR depth and breadth did not differ between the two schedules. TCR sequencing was performed for roughly 250 trial participants, of whom around 200 were given two doses of AZD1222 and approximately 25 were given two doses of MenACWY control vaccine. Trial participants were enrolled into age subgroups of 18-55, 56-69 and 70-plus years, which contained about 150, 28 and 57 TCR-sequenced participants, respectively. The study at large found these results: Reportedly, close to half of the unique spike-specific TCRs recognized epitopes lying outside the regions that are mutated in the B.1.351 and B.1.1.7 variants. Most participants were white British and females outnumbered males, and the authors suggested that clonal diversity may have been underestimated. The vaccine-associated CD4 TCRs covered the entire spike protein, and the dominant responses fell in regions 160-218 and 743-854. After two AZD1222 doses, both the breadth and the depth of spike-specific TCRs were significantly higher than at day 0 and than in MenACWY recipients. The 56-69-year group was small, and its depth increase did not reach significance, likely because of low power. Because no day 14 peak-response samples were available, repertoires were characterized only after the peak T cell response. Conclusions about previously exposed vaccinees are limited because only five to seven AZD1222 recipients were SARS-CoV-2 seropositive at baseline.

The germline V gene (reference sequence) supplies CDR1 LGHDT and CDR2 YNNKEL. Cut back by 7 bases and 1 base, the V and J ends lie 10 bases apart. CDR3 length: 14 amino acids, cysteine to phenylalanine. Of the read, only the CDR3 DNA is kept; its 42 bases are in frame from base 1. The CDR3 regions of human TCRbeta chains were analyzed by immunosequencing. In the paper's pipeline: TCRs in the repertoires were matched against a reference library of SARS-CoV-2-specific TCRs that had been generated with the MIRA antigen-specificity platform. Breadth was defined as the fraction of unique TCRs that were SARS-CoV-2-associated, and depth was defined as the fraction of total T cells that were SARS-CoV-2-associated. Using the MIRA data, each spike-specific TCR was assigned both to the spike region to which the TCR was reactive and to a CD4 or CD8 class. Log10-transformed breadth and depth values were compared by one-way ANOVA with Sidak's multiple comparisons tests. Imported from immuneACCESS, the table was reduced by TCRdb to in-frame sequences with V and J called. These copies leave out some clones; in studies compared against another copy, an unresolved V gene accounts for under half, and the cause of the remainder is not known. That table is the source of V, J and clone size, and D and trimming were worked out from the DNA. This sample comprises about 120,000 clones, around 92% of them detected only once. The ten largest clones represent 0.85% to 1.3% of the sample.

On this clone itself: Its antigen specificity is not known. One base away there is no much larger clone; base qualities are not given.

The sample's time point label, in plain terms: baseline before first vaccination. Vaccinee samples were obtained from the UK trials COV001 and COV002, which included a single-blind randomized controlled phase 2/3 trial of AZD1222 (ChAdOx1 nCoV-19) in healthy adults. Trial participant PBMC samples were collected at day 0 and day 28 after the second dose for TCRbeta chain sequencing. The source of this sequence is an adult in good health. The sample consisted of peripheral blood, taken on day 0 of AZD1222 vaccination. The sequence links TRBV3-1 (or the pseudogene TRBV3-2) to TRBJ2-2, and possibly TRBD1, on 5 matching bases. The CDR3 here reads CASTPTGNTGELFF. Here is the DNA: TGTGCCAGCACCCCTACAGGGAACACCGGGGAGCTGTTTTTT.